The source of this TCR beta chain is a study of blood T cell repertoires in COVID-19. Study-level background: Researchers got acute and convalescent COVID-19 samples from the United States, Italy and Spain. The analysed material was cDNA or gDNA that came from T cells, B-cell-depleted T cells, or PBMCs.

On this clone: The DNA is left out, because the CDR3 cannot be placed on it with certainty; the CDR3 is given as TCRdb lists it.

Original data processing: Estimates of nucleated cell counts were drawn from the amplification of reference gene primers. The protocol was immunoSEQ multiplex PCR, while the TCRdb copy is restricted to in-frame clones and leaves out a portion. The V and J calls and clone size were taken over from that table, and D and trimming were inferred from the DNA. There are some 150,000 clones in the sample; roughly 86% occur only once, and 0.8% to 0.95% lies in the top ten. The source is a woman aged 50 to 65 with acute or convalescent COVID-19. Sequenced material: peripheral blood.

CDR3: CASSFGPGGFNEQFF. The J gene is TRBJ2-1, the V gene TRBV7-2; the listed D gene, TRBD1, was not tested against the DNA. In germline, CDR1 is SGHTA, CDR2 FQGNSA. Including both end residues, the CDR3 is 15 amino acids long.